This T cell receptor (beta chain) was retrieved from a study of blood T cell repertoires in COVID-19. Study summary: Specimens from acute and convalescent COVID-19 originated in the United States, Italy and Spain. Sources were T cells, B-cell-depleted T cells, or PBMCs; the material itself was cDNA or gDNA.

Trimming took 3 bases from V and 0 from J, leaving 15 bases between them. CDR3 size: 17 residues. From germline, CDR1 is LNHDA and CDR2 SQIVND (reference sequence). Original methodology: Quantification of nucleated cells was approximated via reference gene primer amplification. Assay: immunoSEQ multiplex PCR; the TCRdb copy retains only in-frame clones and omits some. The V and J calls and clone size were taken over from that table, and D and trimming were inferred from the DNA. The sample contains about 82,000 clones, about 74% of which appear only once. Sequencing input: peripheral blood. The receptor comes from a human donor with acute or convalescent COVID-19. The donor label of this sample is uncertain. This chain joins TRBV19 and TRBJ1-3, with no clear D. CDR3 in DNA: TGTGCCAGTAGTATGTGGCAGCGGGCCATCTCTGGAAACACCATATATTTT. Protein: CASSMWQRAISGNTIYF.